Each of the 28 T cell receptor beta chains below was sequenced from the same sample in a study of identical twins. One entry per CDR3 protein results from TCRdb running MiXCR on the 5' RACE reads. The repertoire has hundreds of thousands of distinct CDR3 sequences, 6.1% of them found once; the top ten carry approximately 1.6%. Sequenced: naive T cells sorted from blood. The receptors were sampled from a man aged 18 to 35 in good health.

This clonotype was counted at least ten times. The rearrangement links TRBV4-1 to TRBJ2-2; no clear D. From germline, CDR1 is MGHRA and CDR2 YSYEKL. The V and J ends lost 0 bases and 6 bases respectively, with 11 bases between them. The CDR3 totals 15 residues. Written as DNA, the CDR3 is TGCGCCAGCAGCCAAGATGGGGTAATGCCCGGGGAGCTGTTTTTT. Its translation: CASSQDGVMPGELFF.

There are a few counts of this clonotype. The chain carries TRBV6-1 and TRBJ2-7; D uncertain. There are 14 residues in the CDR3. Looked up from germline, CDR1 is MNHNS and CDR2 is SASEGT. V lost 6 bases, J lost 0 bases, and 12 bases lay in between. CDR3 in amino acids: CASSQRSNSYEQYF. The CDR3 DNA sequence: TGTGCCAGCAGCCAGCGAAGTAACTCCTACGAGCAGTACTTC.

This clonotype has ten or more counts. This chain connects TRBV20-1 to TRBJ1-2; the D is unclear. Germline-derived CDR1 and CDR2 are DFQATT and SNEGSKA (reference sequence). Trimming took off 2 bases at V and 4 bases at J, with 8 bases between the two ends. The CDR3 loop spans 12 amino acids. CDR3 in DNA: TGCAGTGCTAGAAGGGTAGCCTATGGCTACACCTTC. Its protein is CSARRVAYGYTF.

In its sample, this clonotype was seen a few times. The DNA of the CDR3 is TGTGCCAGCAGCTTATATTCCCTGCGGGAGCAAGAGACCCAGTACTTC. Protein: CASSLYSLREQETQYF. The V call is TRBV7-9, the J call TRBJ2-5; 7 bases fit TRBD2. Germline V gene data show CDR1 as SEHNR and CDR2 as FQNEAQ (reference sequence). With 2 bases clipped from V and 2 bases from J, the junction kept 8 bases outside the gene matches. The CDR3 contains 16 residues.

This clonotype was observed many times. The rearrangement joins TRBV12-3 or TRBV12-4 to TRBJ2-1; D call uncertain. The CDR3 is made up of 15 amino acids. Trimming shortened V by 1 base and J by 4 bases, and 11 bases separated the two germline ends. In DNA form, the CDR3 reads TGTGCCAGCAGTTTAGACCCAACTATTTACAATGAGCAGTTCTTC. Protein: CASSLDPTIYNEQFF.

This clonotype was seen ten or more times. The genes are TRBV5-1 and TRBJ2-5; TRBD2 matches at 7 bases. V lost 4 bases to trimming and J lost 6 bases; unmatched junction nucleotides: 6. Germline loops: CDR1 SGHRS, CDR2 YFSETQ. This CDR3 is built from 13 residues. The CDR3 here is CASSPQRDQTQYF. In DNA, the CDR3 is TGCGCCAGCAGCCCACAGCGGGACCAGACCCAGTACTTC.

This clonotype was recorded many times. This chain connects TRBV29-1 to TRBJ1-2, with 8 bases fitting TRBD1. Germline values: CDR1 SQVTM, CDR2 ANQGSEA. The CDR3 is made up of 12 amino acids. V was pared by 4 bases and J by 8 bases, with 6 bases of the junction left unmatched. Here the CDR3 DNA reads TGCAGCGTTGGAGCAGACAGGGGAGGCTACACCTTC. This gives the protein CSVGADRGGYTF. The entire variable domain, with the rest obtained from reference TRBV29-1 and TRBJ1-2, is as follows: SAVISQKPSRDICQRGTSLTIQCQVDSQVTMMFWYRQQPGQSLTLIATANQGSEATYESGFVIDKFPISRPNLTFSTLTVSNMSPEDSSIYLCSVGADRGGYTFGSGTRLTVV.

This clonotype was counted at least ten times. The chain employs TRBV24-1 and TRBJ2-1, with a tentative D call TRBD2 (6 bases). The CDR3 spans 14 residues. CDR1 is KGHDR and CDR2 is SFDVKD in the germline V gene. Trimming stripped 5 bases from V and 7 bases from J, with 14 bases between. The CDR3 region has the DNA TGTGCCACCAGTGGGAGGGCCTACAGGAATGAGCAGTTCTTC. Its translation: CATSGRAYRNEQFF.

This clonotype appeared a few times. The V call is TRBV10-3, the J call TRBJ1-4, with D maybe TRBD1 (5 bases). Trimming stripped 6 bases from V and 3 bases from J, with 11 bases between. The CDR3 contains 14 residues. Germline lookup yields CDR1 ENHRY and CDR2 SYGVKD. CDR3 nucleotides: TGTGCCATCAGGACAGAACTGGCTAATGAAAAACTGTTTTTT. Translated: CAIRTELANEKLFF.

This clonotype was seen only a few times. V and J are TRBV7-6 and TRBJ2-2; the D gene is possibly TRBD2 (7 bases). CDR1 and CDR2 (germline): SGHVS, FNYEAQ. Trimming took off 2 bases at V and 6 bases at J, with 10 bases between the two ends. The CDR3 consists of 14 residues. The CDR3 nucleotides are TGTGCCAGCAGCTTAATCGGGGGGCCCGGGGAGCTGTTTTTT. Translated: CASSLIGGPGELFF. Based on the CDR3 plus reference TRBV7-6 and TRBJ2-2, the full variable domain is GAGVSQSPRYKVTKRGQDVALRCDPISGHVSLYWYRQALGQGPEFLTYFNYEAQQDKSGLPNDRFSAERPEGSISTLTIQRTEQRDSAMYRCASSLIGGPGELFFGEGSRLTVL.

This clonotype came up many times. V is TRBV11-1 and J is TRBJ2-1; perhaps D is TRBD1 or TRBD2 (5 bases each). The CDR3 has 18 residues. Germline loops: CDR1 SGHAT, CDR2 FQDESV (reference sequence). Trimming stripped 5 bases from V and 0 bases from J, with 20 bases between. CDR3 DNA sequence: TGTGCCAGCAGCAACACCGGGACGCCGGTAAGCTCCTACAATGAGCAGTTCTTC. Protein product: CASSNTGTPVSSYNEQFF.

This clonotype was detected only a few times. The chain carries TRBV18 and TRBJ2-1; tentatively, D is TRBD1 (5 bases). Per germline, CDR1 KGHSH and CDR2 LQKENI. There are 15 residues in the CDR3. The germline V and J ends were trimmed by 0 bases and 4 bases, with 10 bases remaining between them. The CDR3 bases are TGTGCCAGCTCACCACCGCAGGGCCTGTACAATGAGCAGTTCTTC. Translation: CASSPPQGLYNEQFF.

This clonotype was found many times. This chain joins TRBV12-3 or TRBV12-4 and TRBJ2-3; TRBD2 agrees at 7 bases. J lost 2 bases, V lost 6 bases, and 8 bases had no gene match. The CDR3 consists of 15 residues. The CDR3 nucleotides read TGTGCCAGCAGCCCCGGGACTATCCACACAGATACGCAGTATTTT. Its protein product is CASSPGTIHTDTQYF.

The chain employs TRBV29-1 and TRBJ2-7, with D perhaps being TRBD1 or TRBD2 (5 bases each). Trimming pared 7 bases from V and 6 bases from J, leaving 19 bases between. The CDR3 totals 13 residues. Germline CDR1 reads SQVTM; CDR2 reads ANQGSEA. The CDR3 here is CSAIGRGGREQYV. The CDR3 DNA is TGCAGCGCCATCGGCCGGGGCGGGCGCGAGCAGTACGTC.

This clonotype was seen ten or more times. The J gene is TRBJ2-1, the V gene TRBV2, with TRBD1 matching over 10 bases. This CDR3 is 15 amino acids long. Unmatched junction bases numbered 5, after V lost 4 bases and J lost 5 bases. CDR1 is SNHLY and CDR2 is FYNNEI in the germline V gene. The DNA of the CDR3 is TGTGCCAGCAGTGTATTGACAGGGGGCCACAATGAGCAGTTCTTC. This gives the protein CASSVLTGGHNEQFF.

This clonotype was observed many times. The rearrangement links TRBV11-1 to TRBJ2-2, with 10 nucleotides matching TRBD2. Germline values: CDR1 SGHAT, CDR2 FQDESV (reference sequence). This CDR3 has 21 residues. V trimming: 1 base; J trimming: 0 bases; junction bases outside the gene matches: 14. DNA of the CDR3: TGTGCCAGCAGCTTAGGTATCTTTCTAGCGGGAGACATTGCGAACACCGGGGAGCTGTTTTTT. Its translation: CASSLGIFLAGDIANTGELFF.

There are many counts of this clonotype. This chain uses TRBV12-3 or TRBV12-4 with TRBJ2-1, with TRBD2 matching 14 bases. This CDR3 has 15 residues. V dropped 5 bases and J dropped 7; count of bases not matched to a gene: 4. The CDR3 is CASSTGTSGRNEQFF. The CDR3 DNA is TGTGCCAGCAGTACCGGGACTAGCGGGAGAAATGAGCAGTTCTTC.

The V and J genes are TRBV7-6 and TRBJ2-1; the match to TRBD2 covers 9 bases. Looked up from germline, CDR1 is SGHVS and CDR2 is FNYEAQ. J was trimmed by 5 bases and V by 3 bases; bases with no gene match: 14. This CDR3 has 18 residues. The CDR3 coding sequence is TGTGCCAGCAGCTTTTCTCGGCTAGCGGGAACCTCGAACAATGAGCAGTTCTTC. It translates to CASSFSRLAGTSNNEQFF. The variable domain in full, completed from reference TRBV7-6 and TRBJ2-1, reads GAGVSQSPRYKVTKRGQDVALRCDPISGHVSLYWYRQALGQGPEFLTYFNYEAQQDKSGLPNDRFSAERPEGSISTLTIQRTEQRDSAMYRCASSFSRLAGTSNNEQFFGPGTRLTVL.

The chain is built from TRBV20-1 and TRBJ2-7, with TRBD1 identical over 8 bases. V shed 3 bases and J 2 bases; nucleotides not matched to a gene: 9. Germline V gene sequence: CDR1 DFQATT, CDR2 SNEGSKA (reference sequence). The CDR3 is 15 residues long. The CDR3 is CSASPGTGNPYEQYF. The CDR3 nucleotides read TGCAGTGCTAGCCCCGGGACAGGAAATCCCTACGAGCAGTACTTC.

The sample holds many counts of this clonotype. The chain couples TRBV20-1 to TRBJ2-1; 13 nucleotides align to TRBD2. This CDR3 comprises 15 residues. CDR1 is DFQATT, CDR2 SNEGSKA, per germline (reference sequence). V lost 5 bases to trimming and J lost 5 bases; unmatched junction nucleotides: 6. The CDR3: CSAWTSGSQHNEQFF. The CDR3 region has the DNA TGCAGTGCTTGGACTAGCGGGAGCCAACACAATGAGCAGTTCTTC.

The rearrangement links TRBV12-5 to TRBJ1-5, with no clear D. V was cut by 3 bases and J by 7 bases, with 7 bases left in between. This CDR3 has 12 amino acids. Germline CDR1 and CDR2: LGHNT and FRNRAP. CDR3 in DNA: TGTGCTAGTGGTTTCCCAGGACAGCCCCAGCATTTT. It is translated as CASGFPGQPQHF.

A few counts support this clonotype. This chain uses TRBV7-9 with TRBJ1-1, with 8 bases fitting TRBD1. The CDR3 is 15 amino acids. CDR1 and CDR2 from the germline V gene are SEHNR and FQNEAQ (reference sequence). J lost 4 bases, V lost 3 bases, and 7 bases had no gene match. CDR3 nucleotide sequence: TGTGCCAGCAGCTTGTACAGGGGGTTAACCACTGAAGCTTTCTTT. Translation: CASSLYRGLTTEAFF. The variable domain in full, completed from reference TRBV7-9 and TRBJ1-1, reads DTGVSQNPRHKITKRGQNVTFRCDPISEHNRLYWYRQTLGQGPEFLTYFQNEAQLEKSRLLSDRFSAERPKGSFSTLEIQRTEQGDSAMYLCASSLYRGLTTEAFFGQGTRLTVV.

The V gene is TRBV3-1, the J gene TRBJ2-3; 10 nucleotides line up with TRBD2. This CDR3 is built from 17 residues. V lost 1 base, J lost 6 bases, and 10 bases stayed unmatched. CDR1 is LGHDT and CDR2 is YNNKEL in the germline V gene (reference sequence). CDR3 loop: CASSQGQGLARGDTQYF. CDR3 coding DNA: TGTGCCAGCAGCCAAGGACAGGGACTAGCGCGTGGGGATACGCAGTATTTT.

V is TRBV6-2 or TRBV6-3 and J is TRBJ2-2; 12 nucleotides align to TRBD1. The CDR3 has 20 amino acids. Germline V gene lookup returns CDR1 MNHEY and CDR2 SVGEGT. The V gene end was trimmed by 7 bases and the J gene end by 0 bases; junction bases not matched to a gene: 15. The CDR3 DNA sequence: TGTGCCAGCACCCCATCTCCGGGACAGGGGGCCAGGACGAACACCGGGGAGCTGTTTTTT. The encoded protein is CASTPSPGQGARTNTGELFF.

The rearrangement links TRBV3-1 to TRBJ2-3, with 7 bases matching TRBD1. In germline, CDR1 is LGHDT, CDR2 YNNKEL (reference sequence). The CDR3 has 17 residues. V shed 0 bases, J shed 0 bases, and the junction held 6 bases outside the gene matches. The CDR3, as DNA: TGTGCCAGCAGCCAAGAACGGCTGGGACAGAGCACAGATACGCAGTATTTT. This translates into CASSQERLGQSTDTQYF.

This clonotype has only a few counts. This chain links TRBV6-2 or TRBV6-3 with TRBJ2-3, with 8 bases aligning to TRBD2. CDR1 and CDR2 from the germline V gene are MNHEY and SVGEGT. This CDR3 is built from 16 residues. The J segment lost 0 bases and the V segment lost 0 bases, leaving 2 bases of the junction unmatched. The CDR3 here is CASSYSASGSTDTQYF. CDR3 DNA: TGTGCCAGCAGTTACTCGGCTAGCGGGAGCACAGATACGCAGTATTTT.

The chain uses TRBV10-3 and TRBJ2-7, with 10 bases that match TRBD2. Germline CDR1 reads ENHRY; CDR2 reads SYGVKD. The ends lost 7 bases at V and 6 bases at J; junction bases unmatched: 6. The CDR3 is 13 residues long. The CDR3 spells CAINLAGDGEQYF. DNA of the CDR3: TGTGCCATCAATCTAGCGGGAGACGGCGAGCAGTACTTC.

Ten or more counts support this clonotype. The chain carries TRBV7-2 and TRBJ2-3; tentative D call: TRBD2 (5 bases). V lost 2 bases and J 1 base, leaving 10 bases between the germline ends. The germline CDR1 and CDR2 sequences are SGHTA and FQGNSA. The CDR3 sequence is 15 residues long. Written as DNA, the CDR3 is TGTGCCAGCAGCTTAAGGCTAGCAGGCACAGATACGCAGTATTTT. Translating gives CASSLRLAGTDTQYF. Full variable domain (rest looked up from reference TRBV7-2 and TRBJ2-3): GAGVSQSPSNKVTEKGKDVELRCDPISGHTALYWYRQSLGQGLEFLIYFQGNSAPDKSGLPSDRFSAERTGGSVSTLTIQRTQQEDSAVYLCASSLRLAGTDTQYFGPGTRLTVL.